This paragraph covers one TCR beta chain sequence. Its cognate antigen is unknown. This sample is part of a study of response to subunit inactivated influenza vaccine. Study-level findings and limits: Authors suggested that a seasonal influenza vaccination recruits few new T cells each time.

TCRdb recomputed calls from the RT-PCR reads with MiXCR, one row per CDR3 protein. This table has hundreds of thousands of distinct CDR3 sequences, around 15% appearing once. This CDR3 is 14 amino acids long. From germline, CDR1 is SGHAT and CDR2 FQNNGV. With V trimmed by 1 base and J by 6 bases, 4 bases remained unmatched. The sample consisted of PBMCs from blood, taken less than 15 days before vaccination. This TCR was sampled from a man aged 45 to 65 who received an inactivated influenza vaccine. This chain links TRBV11-2 with TRBJ2-3; 7 bases agree with TRBD1. The CDR3 DNA is TGTGCCAGCAGCTTAGCGGACAGGAGGGATACGCAGTATTTT. Amino acid sequence: CASSLADRRDTQYF. Looking up the rest from reference TRBV11-2 and TRBJ2-3 gives the full variable domain: EAGVAQSPRYKIIEKRQSVAFWCNPISGHATLYWYQQILGQGPKLLIQFQNNGVVDDSQLPKDRFSAERLKGVDSTLKIQPAKLEDSAVYLCASSLADRRDTQYFGPGTRLTVL.